This TCR beta chain is drawn from a study of radiotherapy plus CTLA-4 blockade in lung cancer. Germline CDR1 and CDR2: MNHEY and SVGAGI. V shed 4 bases and J shed 5 bases, with 11 bases lying between them. The CDR3 is 13 residues long. Of note for this clone: Its antigen remains unknown.

Here immunoSEQ multiplex PCR was the method, and the copy in TCRdb shows in-frame clones only, minus some. The sample shows 70,000 to 100,000 clones, 86% of them seen only once. Regarding the study as a whole: Among blood TCR repertoires after radiotherapy plus ipilimumab, tumor-derived clones expanded.

The sample was peripheral blood, taken from a patient treated with radiotherapy plus ipilimumab. This receptor was taken from a human donor with non-small cell lung cancer who had a partial response to radiotherapy plus ipilimumab. The V gene is TRBV6-5, the J gene TRBJ1-1; the D is unclear. CDR3 region: CASSSRVWTEAFF. The CDR3 nucleotides are TGTGCCAGCAGTTCGAGGGTCTGGACTGAAGCTTTCTTT.